One T cell receptor (beta chain) is described in this entry. In the original workflow: For nucleated cells, counts were estimated from reference gene primer amplification. Sequencing used immunoSEQ multiplex PCR; TCRdb keeps in-frame clones, though not all of them. D and trimming were read from the DNA, whereas the V and J calls and clone size are those reported in that table. This sample yields 140,000 to 150,000 clones, of which 80% to 90% are seen a single time; approximately 2.8% belongs to the top ten. Trimming stripped 7 bases from V and 8 bases from J, with 8 bases between. The CDR3 covers 11 residues. Per germline, CDR1 MDHEN and CDR2 SYDVKM. The data are from a study of blood T cell repertoires in COVID-19. Study in general: Acute and convalescent COVID-19 samples came from the United States, Italy and Spain. Sources were T cells, B-cell-depleted T cells, or PBMCs; the material itself was cDNA or gDNA.

This receptor was taken from a woman aged 60 to 75 with active COVID-19. Sequenced sample: peripheral blood. V usage is TRBV28 and J usage is TRBJ1-4; unclear D gene. The DNA of the CDR3 is TGTGCCAGCACCCGGGGAGAAAAACTGTTTTTT. This gives the protein CASTRGEKLFF. Drawing the rest from reference TRBV28 and TRBJ1-4, the complete variable domain is DVKVTQSSRYLVKRTGEKVFLECVQDMDHENMFWYRQDPGLGLRLIYFSYDVKMKEKGDIPEGYSVSREKKERFSLILESASTNQTSMYLCASTRGEKLFFGSGTQLSVL.